This is a list of T cell receptor beta chains from one sample in a study of shared clonotypes between healthy human individuals. Sequenced by immunoSEQ multiplex PCR; TCRdb stores in-frame clones only, minus some. The table lists roughly 2.1 million clones, 85% to 95% of them singletons. Source material: naive CD8+ T cells from PBMCs. Receptors were obtained from a man in his late teens or twenties in good health. Some clones in this sample may be carry-over from other donors' samples. Both conserved end residues are part of each CDR3. Each record gives: clone size, CDR3 length, D gene, V gene, J gene, CDR3 DNA, CDR3 protein. A D gene is named only where the DNA matches it firmly. Size is omitted from some rows. Given values are once, few, many or a class for expanded clones.

>.|14|.|TRBV28|TRBJ1-5
TGTGCCAGCAGGGGCTACGAGAGCAATCAGCCCCAGCATTTT
CASRGYESNQPQHF
>.|13|.|TRBV19|TRBJ2-7
TGTGCCAGTAGTATGACGGTACAATACGAGCAGTACTTC
CASSMTVQYEQYF
>.|16|.|TRBV5-1|TRBJ2-2
TGCGCCAGCAGCTCCGCCCTGGGGAGAAACACCGGGGAGCTGTTTTTT
CASSSALGRNTGELFF
>.|14|TRBD1|TRBV7-8|TRBJ1-5
TGTGCCAGCAGCCCGGGACAGGGGAATCAGCCCCAGCATTTT
CASSPGQGNQPQHF
>.|10|.|TRBV6-6|TRBJ1-4
TGTGCCAGCAGCGGTGAAAAACTGTTTTTT
CASSGEKLFF
>.|12|.|TRBV5-6|TRBJ2-7
TGTGCCAGCAGCTTGATCGTAGACGAGCAGTACTTC
CASSLIVDEQYF
>.|13|.|TRBV13|TRBJ2-5
TGTGCCAGCAGCGGGTCCGACGGGGAGACCCAGTACTTC
CASSGSDGETQYF
>.|13|.|TRBV6-1|TRBJ2-7
TGTGCCAGCAGTGAGACTCACTCCTACGAGCAGTACTTC
CASSETHSYEQYF
>.|15|TRBD1|TRBV5-1|TRBJ2-7
TGCGCCAGCAGCTTGGCCATACAGGGGTTCTACGAGCAGTACTTC
CASSLAIQGFYEQYF
>.|15|.|TRBV19|TRBJ2-3
TGTGCCAGTAGTATAGGGGCAAGGGGCACAGATACGCAGTATTTT
CASSIGARGTDTQYF
>.|15|.|TRBV6-6|TRBJ2-7
TGTGCCAGCAGCCACTCCGGAGGGGCAGCCCCCGAGCAGTACTTC
CASSHSGGAAPEQYF
>.|15|.|TRBV2|TRBJ1-3
TGTGCCAGCATCGACTTTGGACAGTCTGAAAAAGCCATATATTTT
CASIDFGQSEKAIYF
>.|14|.|TRBV25-1|TRBJ2-5
TGTGCCAGCAGTGAACCAGATATGGGGGAGACCCAGTACTTC
CASSEPDMGETQYF
>.|15|TRBD1|TRBV6-5|TRBJ2-2
TGTGCCAGCAGCAGGGGACAGGGGGCTGGCGGGGAGCTGTTTTTT
CASSRGQGAGGELFF
>.|13|.|TRBV11-2|TRBJ1-1
TGTGCCAGCAGCTCCTACCTACACACTGAAGCTTTCTTT
CASSSYLHTEAFF
>.|16|TRBD2|TRBV5-1|TRBJ2-3
TGCGCCAGCAGCTTGACTAGCGGGAGGAGGACAGATACGCAGTATTTT
CASSLTSGRRTDTQYF
>few|14|.|TRBV14|TRBJ2-7
TGTGCCAGCAGCCAAGGGTTGCAGTCCTACGAGCAGTACTTC
CASSQGLQSYEQYF
>.|12|.|TRBV7-9|TRBJ1-2
TGTGCCAGCAGACGCGACATCTATGGCTACACCTTC
CASRRDIYGYTF
>few|13|.|TRBV19|TRBJ1-1
TGTGCCAGTAGTATGTTCGGGAACACTGAAGCTTTCTTT
CASSMFGNTEAFF
>.|15|TRBD2|TRBV27|TRBJ2-1
TGTGCCAGCAGTCCCAGACTAGCGGGAGACTATGAGCAGTTCTTC
CASSPRLAGDYEQFF
>.|17|.|TRBV6-1|TRBJ2-7
TGTGCCATCAGTGACGGAGGTTTGGCAGGGGCGCCCCACGAGCAGTACTTC
CAISDGGLAGAPHEQYF
>.|16|TRBD2|TRBV30|TRBJ2-7
TGTGCCTGGAGTGTAGGACTAAGCGGGAGTAGGTACGAGCAGTACTTC
CAWSVGLSGSRYEQYF
>.|18|.|TRBV4-1|TRBJ2-2
TGCGCCAGCAGCCAATGGCCGGGCAACGCCCCCAACACCGGGGAGCTGTTTTTT
CASSQWPGNAPNTGELFF
>once|14|.|TRBV19|TRBJ2-5
TGTGCCAGTAGTATATTAGGACTCGCAGAGACCCAGTACTTC
CASSILGLAETQYF
>.|15|.|TRBV7-9|TRBJ1-2
TGTGCCAGCAGCTCCCGGGACACCTACCTCTATGGCTACACCTTC
CASSSRDTYLYGYTF
>.|14|.|TRBV9|TRBJ2-7
TGTGCCAGCAGCGTAGGGGATATTTCCTACGAGCAGTACTTC
CASSVGDISYEQYF
>.|14|TRBD2|TRBV27|TRBJ2-1
TGTGCCAGCAGGCTAGCGGGAGGGTCCAATGAGCAGTTCTTC
CASRLAGGSNEQFF
>.|16|.|TRBV28|TRBJ2-2
TGTGCCAGCAGTTTATGGGGCCCCACAGGGACCGGGGAGCTGTTTTTT
CASSLWGPTGTGELFF
>.|14|.|TRBV28|TRBJ1-2
TGTGCCAGCAGCCCTCTCCGGGGGGGATATGGCTACACCTTC
CASSPLRGGYGYTF
>once|17|TRBD1|TRBV10-3|TRBJ1-5
TGTGCCATCAGTGAGTCGGTAGGGGGCGGCTTCAATCAGCCCCAGCATTTT
CAISESVGGGFNQPQHF
>.|15|TRBD2|TRBV4-1|TRBJ2-7
TGCGCCAGCAGCCAAGATCCGGCGGGGGCCTACGAGCAGTACTTC
CASSQDPAGAYEQYF
>.|15|.|TRBV11-1|TRBJ1-3
TGTGCCACCGCTTTGGGACGGTTCTCTGGAAACACCATATATTTT
CATALGRFSGNTIYF
>.|15|.|TRBV9|TRBJ2-7
TGTGCCAGCAGCCCTTCAGGTGAGCCGAGGTACGAGCAGTACTTC
CASSPSGEPRYEQYF
>.|19|.|TRBV28|TRBJ1-1
TGTGCCAGCAGTTTATTGAATCCGGAGGTGGTAGCATGGGGGGCTGAAGCTTTCTTT
CASSLLNPEVVAWGAEAFF
>.|15|.|TRBV14|TRBJ1-2
TGTGCCAGCAGCCAAGATAGGACGGCTATATATGGCTACACCTTC
CASSQDRTAIYGYTF
>once|12|.|TRBV30|TRBJ2-7
TGTGCCTGGAGTGGCGGGACCTACGAGCAGTACTTC
CAWSGGTYEQYF